Listed here are 29 T cell receptor beta chains from one sample, sequenced in a study of cytomegalovirus exposure and HLA in healthy donors. The PCR had 60 Vbeta and 13 Jbeta primers. Profiling relied on immunoSEQ multiplex PCR, and the TCRdb table lists in-frame clones only, not all of them. This table holds 110,000 or so clones, approximately 82% found once. The sequencing sample was made of PBMCs. The receptors were gathered from a middle-aged man in good health and CMV-seropositive.

Remarks on this clone: A junction end diverges from the germline sequence, so it may reflect a read error. This chain uses TRBV27 with TRBJ2-2; 10 bases fit TRBD2. The CDR3 is made up of 15 amino acids. CDR1 is MNHEY, CDR2 SMNVEV, per germline (reference sequence). The CDR3 DNA is TGTGCCAGCAGTTTAAATAGCGGGGGGACCGGGGAGCTGCTTTTT. Translated, it gives CASSLNSGGTGELLF.

A remark on this clone: One end of the junction does not line up with germline, which may come from a read error. The same CDR3 arises from other DNA sequences in this sample as well. The chain recombines TRBV7-2 with TRBJ2-7, with D perhaps TRBD2 (5 bases). Germline lookup yields CDR1 SGHTA and CDR2 FQGNSA. The CDR3 loop spans 13 amino acids. Here the CDR3 reads CASSDRIAREQYF. CDR3 DNA sequence: TGTGCCAGCAGCGACCGTATAGCGCGCGAGCAATACTTC.

This clone was picked up many times. V usage is TRBV4-3 and J usage is TRBJ1-2, with TRBD1 as a possible D gene (5 bases). The germline CDR1 and CDR2 sequences are LGHNA and YSLEER. The CDR3 extends over 15 amino acids. V shed 1 base and J shed 6 bases, with 15 bases lying between them. The CDR3 here is CASSQVVRGTDGYTF. The CDR3 DNA reads TGCGCCAGCAGCCAAGTTGTTCGGGGGACTGATGGCTACACCTTC.

J is TRBJ2-1 and V is TRBV7-2, with D perhaps matching TRBD1 (6 bases). V was trimmed by 5 bases and J by 15 bases, leaving 17 bases between them. Germline CDR1 reads SGHTA; CDR2 reads FQGNSA. The CDR3 loop spans 12 amino acids. In DNA, the CDR3 is TGTGCCAGCAGCCAGGAGATCGGGACATGGTTCTTC. Its protein product is CASSQEIGTWFF. The complete variable domain, with remaining parts taken from reference TRBV7-2 and TRBJ2-1, reads GAGVSQSPSNKVTEKGKDVELRCDPISGHTALYWYRQSLGQGLEFLIYFQGNSAPDKSGLPSDRFSAERTGGSVSTLTIQRTQQEDSAVYLCASSQEIGTWFFGPGTRLTVL.

The chain combines TRBV5-6 with TRBJ2-1; weak D call: TRBD2 (5 bases). With 1 base removed from V and 2 bases from J, the gap between germline ends came to 10 bases. CDR1 SGHDT and CDR2 YYEEEE come from the germline V gene. There are 15 residues in the CDR3. CDR3 DNA: TGTGCCAGCAGCTTGTACGACGGGACCTACAATGAGCAGTTCTTC. It yields the protein CASSLYDGTYNEQFF.

This clone was counted between two and nine times. The V and J genes are TRBV7-3 and TRBJ2-2, with D perhaps TRBD2 (5 bases). The CDR3 totals 14 residues. The germline V gene encodes CDR1 SGHTA and CDR2 FQGTGA. V dropped 2 bases and J dropped 8 bases, with 12 bases sitting between them. CDR3: CASSLDGPGGELFF. The CDR3 DNA sequence: TGTGCCAGCAGCTTAGATGGCCCGGGGGGGGAGCTGTTTTTT.

V usage is TRBV23-1 and J usage is TRBJ2-7, with D tentatively TRBD1 (6 bases). TRBV23-1 belongs to the ORF category, with a function that is uncertain. Between the trimmed V and J ends, which lost 4 bases and 4 bases, there was a span of 8 bases. The CDR3 is 12 residues long. This CDR3 is CASSPRGYEQYF. For the CDR3, the DNA is TGCGCCAGCAGTCCCAGGGGTTACGAGCAGTACTTC.

The rearrangement joins TRBV6-5 to TRBJ2-5; no firm D call. The DNA end is a closer match to TRBJ2-7, so the J assignment may be wrong. Germline-derived CDR1 and CDR2 are MNHEY and SVGAGI. The CDR3 is 14 amino acids. CDR3 in amino acids: CASREYSSSGEQYF. CDR3 nucleotides: TGTGCCAGCAGGGAGTACTCATCATCCGGCGAGCAGTACTTC.

The V and J genes are TRBV18 and TRBJ2-7; 7 bases agree with TRBD1. The CDR3 contains 14 residues. The trim removed 4 bases at V and 3 bases at J, leaving 6 bases unmatched. The V gene's germline CDR1 is KGHSH and CDR2 LQKENI. Here the CDR3 reads CASSRYRDSYEQYF. For the CDR3, the DNA is TGTGCCAGCTCACGATACCGGGACAGCTACGAGCAGTACTTC.

A single count supports this clone. V and J are TRBV7-6 and TRBJ2-2; TRBD1 aligns across 7 bases. With V trimmed by 5 bases and J by 3 bases, 3 bases remained unmatched. The length of the CDR3 is 14 residues. The germline CDR1 and CDR2 sequences are SGHVS and FNYEAQ. The CDR3 protein is CASSPTGYTGELFF. CDR3 bases: TGTGCCAGCAGCCCGACAGGGTACACCGGGGAGCTGTTTTTT.

This chain connects TRBV28 to TRBJ2-6; no definite D call. Germline assignment: CDR1 MDHEN and CDR2 SYDVKM. The CDR3 is made up of 17 amino acids. V was cut by 3 bases and J by 0 bases, with 12 bases left in between. This chain's CDR3 is CASSFPTTPSGANVLTF. The CDR3 DNA reads TGTGCCAGCAGTTTCCCTACTACCCCCTCTGGGGCCAACGTCCTGACTTTC.

The chain couples TRBV11-3 to TRBJ2-7, with a possible D match to TRBD1 (6 bases). This CDR3 has 14 amino acids. Germline lookup yields CDR1 SGHNT and CDR2 YENEEA. V was cut by 6 bases and J by 0 bases, with 12 bases left in between. In nucleotides, the CDR3 is TGTGCCAGCAGTCCCACAGGGATCTCCTACGAGCAGTACTTC. Translation: CASSPTGISYEQYF.

This chain connects TRBV16 to TRBJ1-1; a possible D gene is TRBD1 (6 bases). The V gene's germline CDR1 is KGHSY and CDR2 FQNENV. The CDR3 is 16 amino acids. V shed 1 base and J shed 2 bases, with 14 bases lying between them. The CDR3 here is CASSQLGTGPNTEAFF. As DNA, the CDR3 is TGTGCCAGCAGCCAATTAGGAACAGGGCCCAACACTGAAGCTTTCTTT.

CDR3 nucleotide sequence: TGCAGCACTAATAGGGACAGGGGACCAACTAATGAGCAGTTCTTC. Its translation: CSTNRDRGPTNEQFF. This rearrangement joins TRBV29-1 to TRBJ2-1, with 10 bases that match TRBD1. Germline CDR1 reads SQVTM; CDR2 reads ANQGSEA. The CDR3 is 15 residues long. Trimming took 8 bases from V and 7 from J; bases not matched to a gene: 14.

This clone is a singleton in its sample. In the same sample, other DNA sequences code for this CDR3. The chain uses TRBV7-2 and TRBJ2-1, with D hard to call. Deletions cut 1 base from V and 4 bases from J, with 8 bases between. Germline CDR1 is SGHTA and CDR2 is FQGNSA. The CDR3 is 14 residues long. CDR3 nucleotides: TGTGCCAGCAGCTTAGGCGGCCAGTACAATGAGCAGTTCTTC. It yields the protein CASSLGGQYNEQFF.

This clone showed up just a few times. The V gene is TRBV18, the J gene TRBJ1-5; 9 bases align to TRBD1. With 3 bases clipped from V and 3 bases from J, the junction kept 6 bases outside the gene matches. The CDR3 totals 16 residues. Germline CDR1 KGHSH, CDR2 LQKENI. This CDR3 is CASSPRQGEVNQPQHF. CDR3 bases: TGTGCCAGCTCACCTCGACAGGGGGAAGTCAATCAGCCCCAGCATTTT.

V and J are TRBV9 and TRBJ2-3; D is perhaps TRBD2 (6 bases). The CDR3 is 14 residues long. CDR1 and CDR2 (germline): SGDLS, YYNGEE. V gave up 4 bases and J gave up 1 base, with 10 bases separating them. The CDR3 sequence: CASSPPGGTDTQYF. The CDR3 DNA reads TGTGCCAGCAGCCCCCCGGGGGGCACAGATACGCAGTATTTT. Based on the CDR3 plus reference TRBV9 and TRBJ2-3, the full variable domain is DSGVTQTPKHLITATGQRVTLRCSPRSGDLSVYWYQQSLDQGLQFLIQYYNGEERAKGNILERFSAQQFPDLHSELNLSSLELGDSALYFCASSPPGGTDTQYFGPGTRLTVL.

The V and J genes are TRBV29-1 and TRBJ2-5, with a weak D call TRBD1 (6 bases). Per the germline V gene, CDR1 is SQVTM and CDR2 is ANQGSEA. CDR3 size: 12 residues. The germline V and J ends were trimmed by 0 bases and 8 bases, with 10 bases remaining between them. The CDR3 is CSVEEGASTQYF. The CDR3 DNA reads as TGCAGCGTTGAAGAGGGGGCTAGCACCCAGTACTTC.

In its sample, this clone was seen once. The chain has TRBV5-5 and TRBJ1-5; tentatively, D is TRBD1 (6 bases). CDR1 is SGHKS and CDR2 is YYEKEE in the germline V gene (reference sequence). This CDR3 has 15 residues. Trimming shortened V by 0 bases and J by 5 bases, and 12 bases separated the two germline ends. In nucleotides, the CDR3 is TGTGCCAGCAGCTTGGAGGGCAGGGGCTATCAGCCCCAGCATTTT. Its protein product is CASSLEGRGYQPQHF.

The rearrangement links TRBV7-3 to TRBJ2-3; D gene uncertain. The ends were cut back, 4 bases at V and 4 bases at J, with 9 bases in the middle. CDR3 length equals 13 residues. The germline gives CDR1 SGHTA, CDR2 FQGTGA. The CDR3 bases are TGTGCCAGCAGCTCCCCGGGTGCAGATACGCAGTATTTT. Encoded protein: CASSSPGADTQYF.

This sequence joins TRBV5-6 and TRBJ2-4; 9 bases fit TRBD1. CDR1 and CDR2 (germline): SGHDT, YYEEEE. The CDR3 contains 16 residues. With V trimmed by 4 bases and J by 3 bases, 8 bases remained unmatched. CDR3 amino acids: CASSAGTGRVKNIQYF. In DNA form, the CDR3 reads TGTGCCAGCAGCGCTGGGACAGGGCGGGTCAAAAACATTCAGTACTTC.

Note on this clone: At one of its ends the junction is not consistent with the germline gene, which may arise from a read error. This chain links TRBV7-9 with TRBJ2-4; 9 bases match TRBD2. The CDR3 runs 15 residues. CDR1 and CDR2 from the germline V gene are SEHNR and FQNEAQ (reference sequence). The CDR3 region has the DNA TGTGCCAGCAGCCCCTCAGCGGGGGGCAAAAACAGTCAGTACTTC. The encoded protein is CASSPSAGGKNSQYF.

V gene TRBV13 combines with J gene TRBJ1-3; unclear D gene. Trimming took 0 bases from V and 2 from J, leaving 5 bases between them. The length of the CDR3 is 14 residues. Per germline, CDR1 PRHDT and CDR2 FYEKMQ (reference sequence). The CDR3 sequence: CASSLGETGNTIYF. CDR3 sequence (DNA): TGTGCCAGCAGCTTAGGTGAGACTGGAAACACCATATATTTT.

This chain joins TRBV5-4 and TRBJ2-1; maybe TRBD2 (5 bases). This CDR3 comprises 13 residues. In germline, CDR1 is SGHNT, CDR2 YYREEE (reference sequence). The V gene lost 4 bases and the J gene lost 10 bases, with 15 bases spanning the gap. The CDR3, as DNA: TGTGCCAGCAGCGCGGGTCGTCTTAGGGAGCAGTTCTTC. It yields the protein CASSAGRLREQFF.

The chain employs TRBV4-2 and TRBJ1-2; 8 positions match TRBD1. The germline gives CDR1 LGHNA, CDR2 YNFKEQ. V lost 4 bases, J lost 5 bases, and 12 bases stayed unmatched. This CDR3 has 16 amino acids. CDR3 nucleotides: TGTGCCAGCAGCCTAGGGCAGGGGGCAGGGTTTTATGGCTACACCTTC. Translated: CASSLGQGAGFYGYTF.

This chain uses TRBV6-1 with TRBJ1-5; 7 bases are a match to TRBD1. V lost 3 bases to trimming and J lost 0 bases; unmatched junction nucleotides: 11. CDR1 is MNHNS, CDR2 SASEGT, per germline. CDR3 length: 18 residues. Here the CDR3 DNA reads TGTGCCAGCAGTGATGGGGTGACAGGGTTCAATAGCAATCAGCCCCAGCATTTT. Its translation: CASSDGVTGFNSNQPQHF.

This chain joins TRBV5-4 and TRBJ2-7; possible D gene TRBD2, 6 bases. V was cut by 0 bases and J by 6 bases, with 16 bases left in between. The CDR3 totals 15 residues. CDR1 is SGHNT, CDR2 YYREEE, per germline (reference sequence). The CDR3: CASSLGGVGGAEQYF. The CDR3 bases are TGTGCCAGCAGCTTGGGAGGGGTTGGAGGGGCCGAGCAGTACTTC.

The genes are TRBV9 and TRBJ1-2, with D possibly TRBD1 on 6 matching bases. The CDR3 loop spans 13 amino acids. CDR1 SGDLS and CDR2 YYNGEE come from the germline V gene. Trimming removed 0 bases at V and 8 bases at J, with 11 bases between. CDR3 in amino acids: CASSVEQGGGYTF. DNA of the CDR3: TGTGCCAGCAGCGTAGAACAGGGCGGCGGCTACACCTTC.

The chain combines TRBV6-1 with TRBJ1-6, with TRBD1 identical over 9 bases. V shed 9 bases and J 6 bases; nucleotides not matched to a gene: 6. This CDR3 is built from 14 residues. In germline, CDR1 is MNHNS, CDR2 SASEGT. CDR3 nucleotide sequence: TGTGCCAGTGGGACAGGGCGAGTTAATTCACCCCTCCACTTT. As protein: CASGTGRVNSPLHF.